This entry lists 26 T cell receptor beta chains sequenced from one sample in a study of cytotoxic CD8 clonotypes in ibrutinib-treated CLL (dated by TCRdb to 2020 to 2022). The library relied on the immunoSEQ multiplex PCR assay. In TCRdb, the immuneACCESS table is reduced to in-frame sequences with V and J assigned. These tables do not hold every clone; where another copy was compared, an unresolved V gene accounts for under half, and the others remain unexplained. The sample includes 250,000 to 350,000 clones, with around 77% observed a single time. About 5.7% of the sample lies in the top ten. The sample's time point, from its label and the paper: progressive disease on ibrutinib. Sequenced here: PBMCs, sampled at disease progression, from a patient treated with ibrutinib. The receptors come from a human donor with chronic lymphocytic leukemia.

The chain recombines TRBV7-2 with TRBJ2-6, with D hard to call. Germline V gene data show CDR1 as SGHTA and CDR2 as FQGNSA. V lost 4 bases and J lost 2, with 18 bases in between. CDR3 length equals 18 residues. The CDR3 DNA reads TGTGCCAGCAGCTCTCCTGGGTCTGTAAGGCCTGGGGCCAACGTCCTGACTTTC. Translated: CASSSPGSVRPGANVLTF.

The CDR3 spells CASSFRGVGEKLFF. In DNA form, the CDR3 reads TGTGCCAGCAGTTTTAGGGGTGTGGGTGAAAAACTGTTTTTT. This rearrangement joins TRBV28 to TRBJ1-4, with a tentative D call TRBD1 (5 bases). In germline, CDR1 is MDHEN, CDR2 SYDVKM. V gave up 3 bases and J gave up 7 bases, with 12 bases separating them. The CDR3 is 14 residues long.

This sequence joins TRBV6-1 and TRBJ1-4, with 9 bases identical to TRBD1. CDR1 is MNHNS and CDR2 is SASEGT in the germline V gene. After removal of 8 bases from V and 5 bases from J, the junction contained 3 bases not matched to a gene. The CDR3 has 13 amino acids. CDR3 nucleotides: TGTGCCAGCGGGACAGGGTTGAATGAAAAACTGTTTTTT. Translating it yields CASGTGLNEKLFF.

The rearrangement links TRBV4-3 to TRBJ2-7, with TRBD2 matching over 10 bases. CDR3 size: 15 residues. The V and J ends lost 1 base and 3 bases, in that order; junction bases with no gene match: 3. Germline loops: CDR1 LGHNA, CDR2 YSLEER. In DNA, the CDR3 is TGCGCCAGCAGCCAAGCGGCTAGCGGGAGCTACGAGCAGTACTTC. It translates to CASSQAASGSYEQYF.

This chain uses TRBV28 with TRBJ2-7; TRBD2 matches 10 bases. CDR1 and CDR2 (germline): MDHEN, SYDVKM. J lost 4 bases, V lost 6 bases, and 15 bases had no gene match. CDR3 length: 17 amino acids. The CDR3 is CASSLLGAAGGFYEQYF. The CDR3 coding sequence is TGTGCCAGCAGCCTTCTGGGGGCAGCGGGAGGGTTTTACGAGCAGTACTTC.

The chain uses TRBV7-9 and TRBJ1-2; 10 bases align to TRBD1. Germline V gene lookup returns CDR1 SEHNR and CDR2 FQNEAQ (reference sequence). The ends lost 4 bases at V and 6 bases at J; junction bases unmatched: 8. This CDR3 region has 15 residues. The CDR3 coding sequence is TGTGCCAGCAGCTCCTCTCGGGACAGGGGACATGGCTACACCTTC. Its translation is CASSSSRDRGHGYTF. The full variable domain, rest sourced from reference TRBV7-9 and TRBJ1-2, is DTGVSQNPRHKITKRGQNVTFRCDPISEHNRLYWYRQTLGQGPEFLTYFQNEAQLEKSRLLSDRFSAERPKGSFSTLEIQRTEQGDSAMYLCASSSSRDRGHGYTFGSGTRLTVV.

J is TRBJ1-2 and V is TRBV12-5; a possible D gene is TRBD1 (5 bases). Looked up from germline, CDR1 is LGHNT and CDR2 is FRNRAP. The V end was cut by 5 bases, the J end by 6 bases, with 13 bases between. This CDR3 region has 13 residues. The CDR3 protein is CASGPGTVHGYTF. Here the CDR3 DNA reads TGTGCTAGTGGTCCTGGGACGGTCCATGGCTACACCTTC.

This chain joins TRBV7-2 and TRBJ2-7, with TRBD1 matching over 7 bases. Germline V gene sequence: CDR1 SGHTA, CDR2 FQGNSA. V gave up 4 bases and J gave up 3 bases; unmatched junction bases: 12. The CDR3 is 16 amino acids. In nucleotides, the CDR3 is TGTGCCAGCAGCTGGGTCGGACAGGAGCAATTCTACGAGCAGTACTTC. It yields the protein CASSWVGQEQFYEQYF.

The chain links TRBV10-3 to TRBJ2-7; 13 bases agree with TRBD2. The CDR3 has 14 residues. Germline values: CDR1 ENHRY, CDR2 SYGVKD. Unmatched junction bases numbered 6, after V lost 11 bases and J lost 2 bases. CDR3 in DNA: TGTGCCTCATCGGGACTAGCGGGACCCTACGAGCAGTACTTC. It encodes CASSGLAGPYEQYF.

The chain couples TRBV28 to TRBJ2-1, with D perhaps assigned TRBD1 or TRBD2 (5 bases each). The CDR3 totals 18 residues. V was cut by 2 bases and J by 3 bases, with 20 bases left in between. Germline lookup yields CDR1 MDHEN and CDR2 SYDVKM. The DNA of the CDR3 is TGTGCCAGCAGTTTAATAGTGGTCCGGGACGCACGCTACAATGAGCAGTTCTTC. Protein: CASSLIVVRDARYNEQFF.

The chain combines TRBV2 with TRBJ2-1, with 10 bases matching TRBD1. The germline gives CDR1 SNHLY, CDR2 FYNNEI. V dropped 4 bases and J dropped 10; count of bases not matched to a gene: 7. There are 14 residues in the CDR3. The CDR3 sequence is CASSAGQGSVEQFF. In DNA form, the CDR3 reads TGTGCCAGCAGTGCGGGACAGGGGTCTGTCGAGCAGTTCTTC.

This chain uses TRBV18 with TRBJ2-6, with D possibly matching TRBD1 (6 bases). Per the germline V gene, CDR1 is KGHSH and CDR2 is LQKENI. The V and J ends lost 2 bases and 2 bases respectively, with 10 bases between them. CDR3 length equals 16 residues. CDR3 nucleotide sequence: TGTGCCAGCTCACCAACTTCAGGGGCTGGGGCCAACGTCCTGACTTTC. It is translated as CASSPTSGAGANVLTF.

The rearrangement links TRBV5-4 to TRBJ1-2; 7 bases line up with TRBD1. The length of the CDR3 is 14 residues. With 7 bases clipped from V and 2 bases from J, the junction kept 8 bases outside the gene matches. Germline V lookup: CDR1 SGHNT, CDR2 YYREEE (reference sequence). The CDR3 DNA sequence: TGTGCCAGCGGCGGACCCAGGGGGAACTATGGCTACACCTTC. Translated, it gives CASGGPRGNYGYTF. Using reference TRBV5-4 and TRBJ1-2 for the parts outside the CDR3, the full variable domain is ETGVTQSPTHLIKTRGQQVTLRCSSQSGHNTVSWYQQALGQGPQFIFQYYREEENGRGNFPPRFSGLQFPNYSSELNVNALELDDSALYLCASGGPRGNYGYTFGSGTRLTVV.

A single count supports this clone. This chain's CDR3 is CASSTPSLRDTQYF. Here the CDR3 DNA reads TGTGCCAGCAGCACCCCCTCCCTTAGGGATACGCAGTATTTT. The chain is built from TRBV7-2 and TRBJ2-3; D is unclear. CDR1 and CDR2 from the germline V gene are SGHTA and FQGNSA. The V and J ends lost 5 bases and 6 bases respectively, with 15 bases between them. The CDR3 consists of 14 residues.

The V and J genes are TRBV18 and TRBJ2-3; no clear D gene. The germline gives CDR1 KGHSH, CDR2 LQKENI. The V gene lost 3 bases and the J gene lost 6 bases, with 13 bases spanning the gap. This CDR3 spans 14 amino acids. The chain's CDR3 is CASSPSSLGDTQYF. The CDR3, as DNA: TGTGCCAGCTCACCCTCTTCGCTAGGGGATACGCAGTATTTT.

The chain combines TRBV28 with TRBJ2-6; D may be TRBD2 (6 bases). The germline V and J ends were trimmed by 7 bases and 0 bases, with 19 bases remaining between them. The V gene's germline CDR1 is MDHEN and CDR2 SYDVKM. The CDR3 spans 18 residues. CDR3 nucleotide sequence: TGTGCCAGCACTCCCCGTTGGGGGGTCCCCTCTGGGGCCAACGTCCTGACTTTC. This codes for CASTPRWGVPSGANVLTF.

This sequence joins TRBV4-1 and TRBJ2-7; D might be TRBD1 or TRBD2, each matching 5 bases. CDR3 length: 16 amino acids. CDR1 and CDR2 (germline): MGHRA, YSYEKL. V lost 2 bases and J lost 7, with 21 bases in between. The DNA for the CDR3 is TGCGCCAGCAGCCAACTTTGGGACCGCTGGGTGTATGAGCAGTACTTC. Translated: CASSQLWDRWVYEQYF.

The chain has TRBV28 and TRBJ1-4, with 10 bases aligning to TRBD1. Germline-derived CDR1 and CDR2 are MDHEN and SYDVKM. V lost 6 bases, J lost 8 bases, and 12 bases stayed unmatched. The CDR3 is 16 residues long. Written as DNA, the CDR3 is TGTGCCAGCAGCACTTCCCGGGACAGGGGTCAAGAAAAACTGTTTTTT. It translates to CASSTSRDRGQEKLFF.

The rearrangement uses TRBV27 and TRBJ2-7, with 7 positions matching TRBD1. Germline lookup yields CDR1 MNHEY and CDR2 SMNVEV (reference sequence). Unmatched junction bases numbered 9, after V lost 6 bases and J lost 1 base. This CDR3 is built from 15 residues. CDR3 nucleotides: TGTGCCAGCAGCCCCCGGTACAGGGGTTCCTACGAGCAGTACTTC. Residues: CASSPRYRGSYEQYF.

The table lists this clone with a count of one. V and J are TRBV11-2 and TRBJ2-1, with 7 bases aligning to TRBD2. With V trimmed by 5 bases and J by 5 bases, 12 bases remained unmatched. Germline V gene data show CDR1 as SGHAT and CDR2 as FQNNGV. The CDR3 length is 16 residues. CDR3 loop: CASSRPSSGPHNEQFF. CDR3 coding DNA: TGTGCCAGCAGCCGACCATCTAGCGGCCCACACAATGAGCAGTTCTTC.

V and J are TRBV7-2 and TRBJ2-1, with D unclear. The germline V gene has CDR1 SGHTA and CDR2 FQGNSA. This CDR3 has 13 amino acids. Trimming pared 1 base from V and 5 bases from J, leaving 6 bases between. The CDR3 region is CASSLGPNNEQFF. In DNA, the CDR3 is TGTGCCAGCAGCTTAGGTCCTAACAATGAGCAGTTCTTC.

The chain recombines TRBV5-8 with TRBJ1-6, with D maybe TRBD1 (6 bases). V was shortened by 2 bases and J by 7 bases, with 10 bases between the two germline ends. The CDR3 is 14 amino acids. CDR1 and CDR2 from the germline V gene are SGHTS and YDEGEE. The CDR3 here is CASSLQGSNSPLHF. In DNA form, the CDR3 reads TGTGCCAGCAGCTTACAGGGCTCGAATTCACCCCTCCACTTT.

The rearrangement uses TRBV9 and TRBJ2-3, with 8 bases fitting TRBD2. Trimming removed 3 bases from V and 5 bases from J; junction bases left unmatched: 5. This CDR3 is built from 14 residues. Germline V gene sequence: CDR1 SGDLS, CDR2 YYNGEE. The chain's CDR3 is CASSAPGRGDTQYF. DNA of the CDR3: TGTGCCAGCAGCGCCCCCGGGAGGGGAGATACGCAGTATTTT.

The V gene is TRBV11-2, the J gene TRBJ2-5, with 10 bases matching TRBD1. Germline V lookup: CDR1 SGHAT, CDR2 FQNNGV. This CDR3 is built from 14 residues. The V and J ends lost 5 bases and 5 bases, in that order; junction bases with no gene match: 5. The chain's CDR3 is CASSRDRGGETQYF. The CDR3 nucleotides are TGTGCCAGCAGCCGGGACAGGGGAGGGGAGACCCAGTACTTC. Together with reference TRBV11-2 and TRBJ2-5, the CDR3 gives the full variable domain: EAGVAQSPRYKIIEKRQSVAFWCNPISGHATLYWYQQILGQGPKLLIQFQNNGVVDDSQLPKDRFSAERLKGVDSTLKIQPAKLEDSAVYLCASSRDRGGETQYFGPGTRLLVL.

The chain is built from TRBV27 and TRBJ2-7; 10 nucleotides line up with TRBD2. The CDR3 is 15 amino acids. Per the germline V gene, CDR1 is MNHEY and CDR2 is SMNVEV (reference sequence). V shed 6 bases, J shed 5 bases, and the junction held 10 bases outside the gene matches. The CDR3: CASRDLGTSVDEQYF. CDR3 DNA sequence: TGTGCCAGCAGGGACCTAGGGACTAGCGTTGACGAGCAGTACTTC.

The V call is TRBV19, the J call TRBJ2-4; 7 bases align to TRBD1. Trimming at V came to 2 bases and at J to 0 bases, leaving 4 bases not matched to a gene. CDR3 size: 16 residues. Germline V gene sequence: CDR1 LNHDA, CDR2 SQIVND (reference sequence). As DNA, the CDR3 is TGTGCCAGTAGTATATGGACAGGCATAGCCAAAAACATTCAGTACTTC. Its translation: CASSIWTGIAKNIQYF.